One sample yielded the 32 T cell receptor beta chains listed below, sequenced in a study of shared clonotypes between healthy human individuals. Sequenced by immunoSEQ multiplex PCR; TCRdb stores in-frame clones only, minus some. The sample holds under 1,900,000 clones, 98% to 99% seen once. The sequencing input was naive CD4+ T cells sorted from blood. Subset specified: CD45RA+ positively selected. These receptors were obtained from a man aged 25-45 years in good health.

This chain joins TRBV7-6 and TRBJ2-3; 12 bases are a match to TRBD2. This CDR3 region has 15 residues. V was clipped by 5 bases and J by 3 bases; unmatched bases: 3. From germline, CDR1 is SGHVS and CDR2 FNYEAQ. CDR3 loop: CASSRGLAGTDTQYF. As DNA, the CDR3 is TGTGCCAGCAGCCGCGGACTAGCGGGGACAGATACGCAGTATTTT.

The gene calls are TRBV6-5 and TRBJ1-2; tentatively, D is TRBD1 (5 bases). The V end lost 7 bases, the J end lost 0 bases, and 9 bases lay between the germline ends. The CDR3 is 13 amino acids. CDR1 MNHEY and CDR2 SVGAGI come from the germline V gene. CDR3 nucleotide sequence: TGTGCCAGCAATCGGGGACCTAACTATGGCTACACCTTC. It is translated as CASNRGPNYGYTF.

V is TRBV18 and J is TRBJ2-1; D could derive from TRBD1 or TRBD2 (5 bases each). Per germline, CDR1 KGHSH and CDR2 LQKENI. V shed 3 bases and J shed 7 bases, with 19 bases lying between them. The CDR3 totals 16 residues. For the CDR3, the DNA is TGTGCCAGCTCACCCCTAGGGTCGGGGCTGCAGAATGAGCAGTTCTTC. As protein: CASSPLGSGLQNEQFF.

V is TRBV5-5 and J is TRBJ2-1, with TRBD2 as a possible D gene (6 bases). From germline, CDR1 is SGHKS and CDR2 YYEKEE (reference sequence). V lost 5 bases, J lost 4 bases, and 13 bases lay in between. The CDR3 contains 14 residues. The CDR3 DNA sequence: TGTGCCAGCAGAAGCGGGTTCCTTTACAATGAGCAGTTCTTC. Protein: CASRSGFLYNEQFF.

This rearrangement joins TRBV16 to TRBJ2-7; no clear D. This CDR3 region has 15 residues. Germline V gene sequence: CDR1 KGHSY, CDR2 FQNENV. V was trimmed by 4 bases and J by 3 bases, leaving 16 bases between them. The CDR3 DNA is TGTGCCAGCAGCCTAAGGTCGGCTAATCACTACGAGCAGTACTTC. This sequence encodes CASSLRSANHYEQYF. The entire variable domain, with the rest obtained from reference TRBV16 and TRBJ2-7, is as follows: GEEVAQTPKHLVRGEGQKAKLYCAPIKGHSYVFWYQQVLKNEFKFLISFQNENVFDETGMPKERFSAKCLPNSPCSLEIQATKLEDSAVYFCASSLRSANHYEQYFGPGTRLTVT.

The rearrangement links TRBV7-9 to TRBJ2-5, with no clear D. The CDR3 has 12 residues. The ends were cut back, 5 bases at V and 4 bases at J, with 8 bases in the middle. CDR1 and CDR2 (germline): SEHNR, FQNEAQ (reference sequence). DNA of the CDR3: TGTGCCAGCAGCCAACCCGGAGAGACCCAGTACTTC. Its translation: CASSQPGETQYF.

The chain couples TRBV19 to TRBJ1-5; weak D call: TRBD1 (6 bases). V lost 7 bases to trimming and J lost 3 bases, with 13 bases between them. The CDR3 has 14 amino acids. The germline V gene encodes CDR1 LNHDA and CDR2 SQIVND (reference sequence). CDR3 amino acids: CASKSDRTNQPQHF. The CDR3 DNA reads TGTGCCAGTAAATCGGACAGAACCAATCAGCCCCAGCATTTT. The whole variable domain, remainder taken from reference TRBV19 and TRBJ1-5, is DGGITQSPKYLFRKEGQNVTLSCEQNLNHDAMYWYRQDPGQGLRLIYYSQIVNDFQKGDIAEGYSVSREKKESFPLTVTSAQKNPTAFYLCASKSDRTNQPQHFGDGTRLSIL.

The chain combines TRBV18 with TRBJ2-1; 8 bases are shared with TRBD2. V was clipped by 3 bases and J by 10 bases; unmatched bases: 14. From germline, CDR1 is KGHSH and CDR2 LQKENI. The CDR3 loop spans 16 amino acids. Here the CDR3 DNA reads TGTGCCAGCTCACCTCTCCGGGAGGGCCTTTCGGGGGAGCAGTTCTTC. Translating gives CASSPLREGLSGEQFF.

The count of this clone is one. The chain links TRBV9 to TRBJ2-7, with D perhaps given as TRBD1 or TRBD2 (5 bases each). The CDR3 loop spans 16 amino acids. With 4 bases removed from V and 5 bases from J, the gap between germline ends came to 22 bases. The germline gives CDR1 SGDLS, CDR2 YYNGEE. The CDR3 DNA follows: TGTGCCAGCAGCCTTGGGACCAGCTTTAGACGGCACGAGCAGTACTTC. It specifies CASSLGTSFRRHEQYF.

The chain joins TRBV28 to TRBJ1-5; D remains unclear. In germline, CDR1 is MDHEN, CDR2 SYDVKM. This CDR3 contains 13 residues. V dropped 6 bases and J dropped 6 bases, with 12 bases sitting between them. CDR3 in DNA: TGTGCCAGCAGCGCTAGGCCGAGTCAGCCCCAGCATTTT. Its protein is CASSARPSQPQHF.

This chain links TRBV20-1 with TRBJ1-2; D gene ambiguous. The germline CDR1 and CDR2 sequences are DFQATT and SNEGSKA (reference sequence). Trimming took 4 bases from V and 8 from J, leaving 8 bases between them. This CDR3 has 10 residues. Written as DNA, the CDR3 is TGCAGTGCTATGCCGCGGGGCTACACCTTC. Its translation is CSAMPRGYTF.

This clone was seen once. CDR3: CASSLVGLTTDTQYF. CDR3 bases: TGCGCCAGCAGCCTCGTAGGACTGACTACAGATACGCAGTATTTT. J is TRBJ2-3 and V is TRBV4-1; TRBD2 might be the D (5 bases). Germline loops: CDR1 MGHRA, CDR2 YSYEKL. The ends were cut back, 4 bases at V and 3 bases at J, with 14 bases in the middle. The length of the CDR3 is 15 residues.

This clone was seen a single time. The genes are TRBV15 and TRBJ2-1, with D tentatively TRBD2 (5 bases). The CDR3 sequence is 14 residues long. Germline CDR1 LNHNV, CDR2 YYDKDF (reference sequence). V lost 2 bases and J 0 bases, leaving 5 bases between the germline ends. The CDR3 DNA reads as TGTGCCACCAGCAGACGGGACTCCTACAATGAGCAGTTCTTC. Translation gives CATSRRDSYNEQFF.

This chain connects TRBV29-1 to TRBJ2-1; 7 bases line up with TRBD2. CDR3 length: 13 residues. V shed 7 bases and J 4 bases; nucleotides not matched to a gene: 7. Germline V gene data show CDR1 as SQVTM and CDR2 as ANQGSEA. The CDR3 sequence: CSAAGRLYNEQFF. The CDR3 DNA reads as TGCAGCGCCGCCGGGAGGCTTTACAATGAGCAGTTCTTC.

CDR3 bases: TGTGCCAGCAGTTTACGGGGACAGGGTGGCTACGAGCAGTACTTC. Translated, it gives CASSLRGQGGYEQYF. The chain couples TRBV27 to TRBJ2-7; 9 nucleotides align to TRBD1. The length of the CDR3 is 15 residues. V dropped 2 bases and J dropped 3; count of bases not matched to a gene: 5. CDR1 and CDR2 (germline): MNHEY, SMNVEV (reference sequence).

The rearrangement uses TRBV4-3 and TRBJ1-4, with a possible D match to TRBD1 (5 bases). Trimming removed 0 bases from V and 16 bases from J, with 18 bases in between. This CDR3 spans 14 amino acids. Germline V gene lookup returns CDR1 LGHNA and CDR2 YSLEER. DNA of the CDR3: TGCGCCAGCAGCCAAGAGCCCCGCGGGGGGATCCCGTTTTTT. It codes for CASSQEPRGGIPFF.

This sequence joins TRBV2 and TRBJ2-5; perhaps D is TRBD1 or TRBD2 (5 bases each). The germline V gene encodes CDR1 SNHLY and CDR2 FYNNEI. This CDR3 contains 13 residues. V lost 8 bases, J lost 3 bases, and 13 bases lay in between. The CDR3 region has the DNA TGTGCCAGCGGACCCCTGGGGGAAGAGACCCAGTACTTC. Translation: CASGPLGEETQYF.

V is TRBV10-3 and J is TRBJ1-2, with D unclear. Trimming took 0 bases from V and 4 from J, leaving 9 bases between them. The CDR3 contains 14 residues. The germline V gene has CDR1 ENHRY and CDR2 SYGVKD. This chain's CDR3 is CAISESYWVYGYTF. The CDR3 nucleotides are TGTGCCATCAGTGAGTCATATTGGGTCTATGGCTACACCTTC.

V is TRBV6-5 and J is TRBJ2-1, with a tentative D call TRBD1 (8 bases). Trimming took off 7 bases at V and 8 bases at J, with 12 bases between the two ends. This CDR3 has 12 amino acids. The V gene's germline CDR1 is MNHEY and CDR2 SVGAGI. The CDR3 protein is CASNTGGDEQFF. In DNA, the CDR3 is TGTGCCAGCAACACAGGGGGGGATGAGCAGTTCTTC.

The chain joins TRBV5-1 to TRBJ2-1, with a tentative D call TRBD2 (6 bases). Germline values: CDR1 SGHRS, CDR2 YFSETQ. Trimming left V 0 bases short and J 4 bases short, with 14 bases between. The CDR3 is made up of 16 amino acids. CDR3 residues: CASSLGDWGVYNEQFF. DNA of the CDR3: TGCGCCAGCAGCTTGGGGGACTGGGGAGTTTACAATGAGCAGTTCTTC.

The rearrangement uses TRBV28 and TRBJ2-1; possible D gene TRBD2, 6 bases. V lost 7 bases, J lost 8 bases, and 12 bases lay in between. This CDR3 is built from 12 residues. Germline CDR1 is MDHEN and CDR2 is SYDVKM. CDR3 protein: CASTTPGDEQFF. For the CDR3, the DNA is TGTGCCAGCACCACCCCGGGAGATGAGCAGTTCTTC.

The rearrangement uses TRBV28 and TRBJ1-2; 7 bases agree with TRBD1. J was trimmed by 7 bases and V by 6 bases; bases with no gene match: 5. CDR1 is MDHEN and CDR2 is SYDVKM in the germline V gene. This CDR3 has 12 amino acids. The CDR3 nucleotides are TGTGCCAGCAGCAGGGGGACAAGTGGCTACACCTTC. Amino acids: CASSRGTSGYTF.

The rearrangement uses TRBV6-6 and TRBJ2-1, with 12 bases fitting TRBD2. The CDR3 covers 15 residues. In germline, CDR1 is MNHNY, CDR2 SVGAGI (reference sequence). The V and J ends lost 6 bases and 10 bases, in that order; junction bases with no gene match: 10. The CDR3 here is CASSPRLAGDQEQFF. The CDR3 DNA sequence: TGTGCCAGCAGCCCCCGACTAGCGGGAGACCAGGAGCAGTTCTTC.

The chain couples TRBV29-1 to TRBJ1-1; no clear D. Germline V gene sequence: CDR1 SQVTM, CDR2 ANQGSEA. The CDR3 spans 11 residues. V lost 2 bases and J 3 bases, leaving 4 bases between the germline ends. CDR3 in amino acids: CSVEWDTEAFF. The CDR3 nucleotides are TGCAGCGTTGAATGGGACACTGAAGCTTTCTTT.

This chain joins TRBV15 and TRBJ1-4; the D gene is possibly TRBD1 (5 bases). V was cut by 5 bases and J by 0 bases, with 7 bases left in between. The CDR3 length is 14 residues. Germline CDR1 LNHNV, CDR2 YYDKDF (reference sequence). The CDR3 sequence: CATSLTATNEKLFF. As DNA, the CDR3 is TGTGCCACCAGCCTGACAGCAACTAATGAAAAACTGTTTTTT.

The chain couples TRBV6-5 to TRBJ2-2; D possibly corresponds to TRBD2 (6 bases). Germline V gene data show CDR1 as MNHEY and CDR2 as SVGAGI. CDR3 size: 15 residues. V was clipped by 5 bases and J by 4 bases, with 14 bases between them. The CDR3 DNA sequence: TGTGCCAGCAGTCGGGGTACCGGGAGCACCGGGGAGCTGTTTTTT. This codes for CASSRGTGSTGELFF.

Notes on this clone: Other DNA sequences in the same sample also yield this CDR3. The chain links TRBV29-1 to TRBJ2-7, with 7 bases identical to TRBD1. The germline V gene encodes CDR1 SQVTM and CDR2 ANQGSEA. The CDR3 covers 14 residues. Trimming cost V 4 bases and J 1 base; bases outside gene matches: 7. The CDR3 region has the DNA TGCAGCGTTGGCCCCCGACAGGGTTCCTACGAGCAGTACTTC. It specifies CSVGPRQGSYEQYF.

V usage is TRBV5-1 and J usage is TRBJ1-1, with D tentatively TRBD1 (6 bases). The CDR3 covers 14 residues. CDR1 is SGHRS, CDR2 YFSETQ, per germline. Trimming pared 4 bases from V and 0 bases from J, leaving 10 bases between. This CDR3 is CASSITGLNTEAFF. The CDR3 nucleotides are TGCGCCAGCAGCATCACAGGGCTGAACACTGAAGCTTTCTTT.

The CDR3 reads CASSLWGDRRGREQYF. CDR3 nucleotide sequence: TGTGCCAGCAGTTTATGGGGGGACAGGAGGGGTAGGGAGCAGTACTTC. V is TRBV28 and J is TRBJ2-7; 8 nucleotides line up with TRBD1. Unmatched junction bases numbered 11, after V lost 0 bases and J lost 7 bases. The CDR3 consists of 16 residues. Germline CDR1 reads MDHEN; CDR2 reads SYDVKM.

This clone appeared a single time. This CDR3 reads CASPGGAGLNTEAFF. DNA of the CDR3: TGTGCCAGCCCGGGCGGGGCAGGGTTGAACACTGAAGCTTTCTTT. This chain uses TRBV27 with TRBJ1-1; the D gene is possibly TRBD1 (5 bases). Looked up from germline, CDR1 is MNHEY and CDR2 is SMNVEV (reference sequence). CDR3 length: 15 residues. V dropped 8 bases and J dropped 0 bases, with 16 bases sitting between them.

The chain has TRBV29-1 and TRBJ2-7; D possibly uses TRBD1 or TRBD2 (5 bases each). There are 15 residues in the CDR3. V was clipped by 7 bases and J by 5 bases, with 24 bases between them. Germline assignment: CDR1 SQVTM and CDR2 ANQGSEA. CDR3 protein: CSAHQMAGSRDEQYF. The CDR3 nucleotides read TGCAGCGCCCACCAGATGGCAGGGAGTAGAGACGAGCAGTACTTC.

Only one count was recorded for this clone. This chain joins TRBV28 and TRBJ2-1; 14 positions match TRBD2. This CDR3 is built from 16 residues. V dropped 6 bases and J dropped 6; count of bases not matched to a gene: 7. Per germline, CDR1 MDHEN and CDR2 SYDVKM. CDR3: CASRRLAGGAPNEQFF. CDR3 nucleotide sequence: TGTGCCAGCAGGAGACTAGCGGGAGGGGCCCCCAATGAGCAGTTCTTC.